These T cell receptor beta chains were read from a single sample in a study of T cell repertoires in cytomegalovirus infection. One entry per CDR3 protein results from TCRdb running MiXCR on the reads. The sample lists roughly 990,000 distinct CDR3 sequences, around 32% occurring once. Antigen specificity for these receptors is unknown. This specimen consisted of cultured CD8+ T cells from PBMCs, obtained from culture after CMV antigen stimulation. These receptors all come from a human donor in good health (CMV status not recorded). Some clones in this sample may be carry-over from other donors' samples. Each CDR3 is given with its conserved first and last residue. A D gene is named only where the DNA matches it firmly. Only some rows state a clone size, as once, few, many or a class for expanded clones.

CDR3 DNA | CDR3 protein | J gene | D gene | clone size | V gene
TGTGCCAGCAGCGGTATCTCCTACAATGAGCAGTTCTTC | CASSGISYNEQFF | TRBJ2-1 | NA | NA | TRBV7-8
TGTGCCAGCAGCGTAGGAGACTCCGATCAGCCCCAGCATTTT | CASSVGDSDQPQHF | TRBJ1-5 | NA | NA | TRBV9
TGCAGTGCTAGAGATATAAGCCCCGTACTGTACCAAGAGACCCAGTACTTC | CSARDISPVLYQETQYF | TRBJ2-5 | NA | NA | TRBV20-1
TGTGCCAGCAGCCAAAGCTATGGCGATACGCAGTATTTT | CASSQSYGDTQYF | TRBJ2-3 | NA | few | TRBV4-2
TGCAGTGCTCCTGATCGGACAGGGAAAGGGTCACCCCTCCACTTT | CSAPDRTGKGSPLHF | TRBJ1-6 | TRBD1 | NA | TRBV20-1
TGCAGTGCTCCCGACATGGGCAAGAACACCGGGGAGCTGTTTTTT | CSAPDMGKNTGELFF | TRBJ2-2 | NA | few | TRBV20-1
TGTGCCATCAGTGACCAGGGGGCAAACACTGAAGCTTTCTTT | CAISDQGANTEAFF | TRBJ1-1 | TRBD1 | NA | TRBV10-3
TGTGCCAGCAGTTCTAGTGGTAGCGGGGGACCCCAAGAGACCCAGTACTTC | CASSSSGSGGPQETQYF | TRBJ2-5 | TRBD2 | many | TRBV12-3/TRBV12-4
TGTGCCAGCAGCTCGGACAGGGAAACTGAAGCTTTCTTT | CASSSDRETEAFF | TRBJ1-1 | TRBD1 | NA | TRBV6-5
TGTGCCCGAGGAGGGGACGTTAGCAATCAGCCCCAGCATTTT | CARGGDVSNQPQHF | TRBJ1-5 | NA | NA | TRBV2
TGTGCCATCAGTGAGTCCCAGGGGCGGAACTATGGCTACACCTTC | CAISESQGRNYGYTF | TRBJ1-2 | NA | few | TRBV10-3
TGTGCCAGCAGCTTAGAGGCGGGGGGAAACACTGAAGCTTTCTTT | CASSLEAGGNTEAFF | TRBJ1-1 | NA | few | TRBV13
TGTGCCAGCAGCCAAGCTGGGCAGGGCCTGTTGGACTCTGGAAACACCATATATTTT | CASSQAGQGLLDSGNTIYF | TRBJ1-3 | NA | many | TRBV7-6
TGCAGTGCTGATCGGGACGGGTCAGAGACCCAGTACTTC | CSADRDGSETQYF | TRBJ2-5 | NA | NA | TRBV20-1
TGTGCCAGCAGCCGTGGGAGTAACACTGAAGCTTTCTTT | CASSRGSNTEAFF | TRBJ1-1 | NA | many | TRBV7-9
TGTGCCAGCAGCCCGGGTGGATCCTTGGGGGAGACCCAGTACTTC | CASSPGGSLGETQYF | TRBJ2-5 | NA | many | TRBV11-1
TGTGCCAGCCGGGGACACGGATTCAATCAGCCCCAGCATTTT | CASRGHGFNQPQHF | TRBJ1-5 | NA | few | TRBV19
TGTGCCAGCAGCTTAGAGCCTTACTATGGCTACACCTTC | CASSLEPYYGYTF | TRBJ1-2 | NA | few | TRBV11-2
TGTGCCAGCGCCATCCTAGGGGAAGGGTACAATGAGCAGTTCTTC | CASAILGEGYNEQFF | TRBJ2-1 | NA | few | TRBV6-1
TGTGCTAGTGGTTTGATAGGGGTTGGATACAATGAGCAGTTCTTC | CASGLIGVGYNEQFF | TRBJ2-1 | NA | few | TRBV12-5
TGTGCAGTAAATACGCAGTATTTT | CAVNTQYF | TRBJ2-3 | NA | NA | TRBV28
TGTGCCAGTAGCAGCGGGGCTAGCGGGAACCAAGAGACCCAGTACTTC | CASSSGASGNQETQYF | TRBJ2-5 | TRBD2 | NA | TRBV19
TGTGCCAGCAGCTCCCCTGGGGAATGGGTGGGCACTGAAGCTTTCTTT | CASSSPGEWVGTEAFF | TRBJ1-1 | NA | NA | TRBV7-8
TGTGCCAGCAGCCCCGGACACCTCTACGGCTACACCTTC | CASSPGHLYGYTF | TRBJ1-2 | NA | NA | TRBV12-3/TRBV12-4
TGTGCCAGCAGCCCGGGAGGGGGAGGGTACAATGAGCAGTTCTTC | CASSPGGGGYNEQFF | TRBJ2-1 | TRBD2 | many | TRBV7-2
TGTGCCAGCAGTTACGCCCTAGGACAGGGAGCAGATACGCAGTATTTT | CASSYALGQGADTQYF | TRBJ2-3 | TRBD1 | many | TRBV6-2/TRBV6-3
TGCAGTGCTAGAGCACGCCGGAGAGTCAAAAACATTCAGTACTTC | CSARARRRVKNIQYF | TRBJ2-4 | NA | NA | TRBV20-1
TGTGCCAGCAGCGAATCCGGGACCTACAATGAGCAGTTCTTC | CASSESGTYNEQFF | TRBJ2-1 | NA | NA | TRBV2
TGTGCCAGCAGCGACGGGACTAGCGCGTACAATGAGCAGTTCTTC | CASSDGTSAYNEQFF | TRBJ2-1 | TRBD2 | NA | TRBV9
TGTGCCGGCTTTCGTTTCGGGGAGCAGTTCTTC | CAGFRFGEQFF | TRBJ2-1 | NA | many | TRBV7-9
TGTGCCAGCAGGGCCTCAGTAGAAGCTTTCTTT | CASRASVEAFF | TRBJ1-1 | NA | few | TRBV28
TGTGCCAGCAGACCCGACAGGGGACGGGTGAACACTGAAGCTTTCTTT | CASRPDRGRVNTEAFF | TRBJ1-1 | TRBD1 | few | TRBV7-9
TGTGCCAGCAGTTTTGGACAGTTTCTCCACTTT | CASSFGQFLHF | TRBJ1-6 | NA | NA | TRBV12-3/TRBV12-4
TGCGCCAGCAGCCGGCCGGGACAGGGGGAGGATAGCAATCAGCCCCAGCATTTT | CASSRPGQGEDSNQPQHF | TRBJ1-5 | TRBD1 | NA | TRBV4-3